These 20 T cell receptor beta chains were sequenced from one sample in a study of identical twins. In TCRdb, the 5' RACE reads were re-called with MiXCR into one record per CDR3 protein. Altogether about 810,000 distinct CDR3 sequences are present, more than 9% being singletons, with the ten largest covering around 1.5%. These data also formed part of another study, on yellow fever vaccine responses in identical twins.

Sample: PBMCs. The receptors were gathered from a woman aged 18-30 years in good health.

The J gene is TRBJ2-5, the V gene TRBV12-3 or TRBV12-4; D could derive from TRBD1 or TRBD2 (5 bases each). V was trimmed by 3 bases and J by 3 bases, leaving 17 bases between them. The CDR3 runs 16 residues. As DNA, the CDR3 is TGTGCCAGCAGTTTGGGGTGGGGGTCTTCGAAAGAGACCCAGTACTTC. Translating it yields CASSLGWGSSKETQYF.

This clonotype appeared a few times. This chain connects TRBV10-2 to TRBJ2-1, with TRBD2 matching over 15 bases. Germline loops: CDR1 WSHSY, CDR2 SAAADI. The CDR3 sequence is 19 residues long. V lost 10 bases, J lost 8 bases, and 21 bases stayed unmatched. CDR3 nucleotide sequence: TGCGCCACCACACCCGAGGGACTAGCGGGAGGCTACTTTGTTGATGAGCAGTTCTTC. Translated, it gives CATTPEGLAGGYFVDEQFF.

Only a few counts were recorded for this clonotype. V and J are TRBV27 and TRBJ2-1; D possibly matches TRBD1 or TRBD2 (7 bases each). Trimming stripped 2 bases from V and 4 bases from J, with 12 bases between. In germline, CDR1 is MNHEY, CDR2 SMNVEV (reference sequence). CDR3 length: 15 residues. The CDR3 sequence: CASSLREGAYNEQFF. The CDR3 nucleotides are TGTGCCAGCAGTTTAAGGGAGGGGGCTTACAATGAGCAGTTCTTC.

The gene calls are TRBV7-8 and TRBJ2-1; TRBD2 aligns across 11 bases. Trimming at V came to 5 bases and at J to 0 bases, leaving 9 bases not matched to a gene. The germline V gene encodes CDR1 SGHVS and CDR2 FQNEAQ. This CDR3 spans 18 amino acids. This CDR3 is CASSPLAGGTSSYNEQFF. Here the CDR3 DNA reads TGTGCCAGCAGCCCCTTAGCGGGAGGGACAAGCTCCTACAATGAGCAGTTCTTC.

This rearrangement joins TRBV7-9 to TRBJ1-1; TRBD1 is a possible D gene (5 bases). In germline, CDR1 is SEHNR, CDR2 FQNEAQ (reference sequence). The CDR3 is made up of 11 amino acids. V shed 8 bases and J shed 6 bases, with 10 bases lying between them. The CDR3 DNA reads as TGTGCCAGCGGAACGGGGCCTGAAGCTTTCTTT. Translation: CASGTGPEAFF. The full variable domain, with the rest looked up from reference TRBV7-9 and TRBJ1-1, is DTGVSQNPRHKITKRGQNVTFRCDPISEHNRLYWYRQTLGQGPEFLTYFQNEAQLEKSRLLSDRFSAERPKGSFSTLEIQRTEQGDSAMYLCASGTGPEAFFGQGTRLTVV.

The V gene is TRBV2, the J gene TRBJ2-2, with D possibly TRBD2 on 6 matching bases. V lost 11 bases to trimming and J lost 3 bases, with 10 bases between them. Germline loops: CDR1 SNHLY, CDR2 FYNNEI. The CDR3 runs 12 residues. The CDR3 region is CAPRRDTGELFF. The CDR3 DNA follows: TGTGCCCCAAGGAGGGACACCGGGGAGCTGTTTTTT.

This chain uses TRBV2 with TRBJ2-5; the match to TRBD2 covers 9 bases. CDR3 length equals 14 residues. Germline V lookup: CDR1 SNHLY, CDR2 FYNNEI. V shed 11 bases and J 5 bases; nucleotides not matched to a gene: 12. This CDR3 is CAFGAGGSTETQYF. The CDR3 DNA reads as TGTGCCTTCGGTGCGGGAGGGAGTACGGAGACCCAGTACTTC.

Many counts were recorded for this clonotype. The chain's CDR3 is CSVASYQETQYF. The CDR3, as DNA: TGCAGCGTTGCATCTTACCAAGAGACCCAGTACTTC. The chain uses TRBV29-1 and TRBJ2-5; D is unresolved. V gave up 4 bases and J gave up 0 bases, with 6 bases separating them. CDR1 is SQVTM and CDR2 is ANQGSEA in the germline V gene. CDR3 length: 12 amino acids.

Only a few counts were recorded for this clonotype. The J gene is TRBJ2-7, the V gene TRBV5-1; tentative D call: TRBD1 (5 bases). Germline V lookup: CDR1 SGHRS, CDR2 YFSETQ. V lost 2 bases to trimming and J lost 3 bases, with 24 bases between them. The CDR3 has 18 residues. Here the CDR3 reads CASSLLSTVAWRFYEQYV. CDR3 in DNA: TGCGCCAGCAGCTTACTCTCGACAGTGGCTTGGCGCTTCTACGAGCAGTACGTC.

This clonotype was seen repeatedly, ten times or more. CDR3 nucleotide sequence: TGCAGTGCTAGAGATGGGACAGGGATTTATGGCTACACCTTC. It yields the protein CSARDGTGIYGYTF. The J gene is TRBJ1-2, the V gene TRBV20-1, with 9 nucleotides matching TRBD1. Germline trimming cut 0 bases from V and 5 bases from J; bases unmatched to any gene: 4. From germline, CDR1 is DFQATT and CDR2 SNEGSKA (reference sequence). The CDR3 runs 14 residues.

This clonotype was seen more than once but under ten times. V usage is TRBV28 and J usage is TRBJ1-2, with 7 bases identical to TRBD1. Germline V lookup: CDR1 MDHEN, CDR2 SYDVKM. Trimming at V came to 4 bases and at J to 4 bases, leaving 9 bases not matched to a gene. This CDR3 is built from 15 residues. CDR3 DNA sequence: TGTGCCAGCAGTTCCATGACAGGGTGGATCTATGGCTACACCTTC. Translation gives CASSSMTGWIYGYTF.

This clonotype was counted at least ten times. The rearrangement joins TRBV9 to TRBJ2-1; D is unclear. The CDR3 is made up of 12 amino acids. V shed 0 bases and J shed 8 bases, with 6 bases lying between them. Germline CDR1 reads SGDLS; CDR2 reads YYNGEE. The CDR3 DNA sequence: TGTGCCAGCAGCGTAGATCGGGATGAGCAGTTCTTC. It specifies CASSVDRDEQFF. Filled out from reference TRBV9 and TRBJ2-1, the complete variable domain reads DSGVTQTPKHLITATGQRVTLRCSPRSGDLSVYWYQQSLDQGLQFLIQYYNGEERAKGNILERFSAQQFPDLHSELNLSSLELGDSALYFCASSVDRDEQFFGPGTRLTVL.

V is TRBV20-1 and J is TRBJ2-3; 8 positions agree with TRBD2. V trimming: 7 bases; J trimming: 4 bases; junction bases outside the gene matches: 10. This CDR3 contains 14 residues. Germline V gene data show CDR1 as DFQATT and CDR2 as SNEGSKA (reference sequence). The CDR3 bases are TGCAGTGTTACCCCTAGCGGGTGGGCAGATACGCAGTATTTT. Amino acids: CSVTPSGWADTQYF.

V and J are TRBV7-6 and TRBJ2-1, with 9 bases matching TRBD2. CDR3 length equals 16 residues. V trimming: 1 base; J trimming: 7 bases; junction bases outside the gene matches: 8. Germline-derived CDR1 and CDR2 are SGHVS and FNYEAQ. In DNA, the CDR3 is TGTGCCAGCAGCTTAGATACAGCGGGAGGACTAAATGAGCAGTTCTTC. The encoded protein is CASSLDTAGGLNEQFF.

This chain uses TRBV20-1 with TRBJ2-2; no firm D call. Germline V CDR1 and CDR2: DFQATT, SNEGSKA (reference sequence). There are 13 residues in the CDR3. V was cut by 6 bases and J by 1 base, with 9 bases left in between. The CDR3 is CSATDWNTGELFF. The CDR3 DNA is TGCAGTGCCACCGATTGGAACACCGGGGAGCTGTTTTTT.

The CDR3 DNA reads TGCAGCGTTGAGAGGACTGCGGAGACCCAGTACTTC. Residues: CSVERTAETQYF. This rearrangement joins TRBV29-1 to TRBJ2-5; TRBD2 might be the D (5 bases). The CDR3 consists of 12 residues. Between the trimmed V and J ends, which lost 3 bases and 5 bases, there was a span of 10 bases. Per the germline V gene, CDR1 is SQVTM and CDR2 is ANQGSEA.

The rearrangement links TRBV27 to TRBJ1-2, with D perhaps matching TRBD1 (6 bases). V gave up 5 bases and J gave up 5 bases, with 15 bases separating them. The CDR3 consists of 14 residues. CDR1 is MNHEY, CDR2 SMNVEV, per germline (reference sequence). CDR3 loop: CASSPTGIGYGYTF. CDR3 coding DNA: TGTGCCAGCAGTCCTACAGGGATAGGATATGGCTACACCTTC.

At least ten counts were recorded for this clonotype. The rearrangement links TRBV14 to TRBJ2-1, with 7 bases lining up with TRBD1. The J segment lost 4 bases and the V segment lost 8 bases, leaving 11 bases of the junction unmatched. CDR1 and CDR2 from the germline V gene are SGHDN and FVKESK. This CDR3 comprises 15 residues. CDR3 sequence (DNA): TGTGCCAGCGCCCCCGACAGGGTGGCATACAATGAGCAGTTCTTC. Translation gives CASAPDRVAYNEQFF.

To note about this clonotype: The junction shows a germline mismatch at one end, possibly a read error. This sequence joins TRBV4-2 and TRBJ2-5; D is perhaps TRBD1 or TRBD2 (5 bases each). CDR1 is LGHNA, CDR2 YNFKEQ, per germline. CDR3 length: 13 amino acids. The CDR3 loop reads CASSQAWGETQYF. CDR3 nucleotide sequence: TGTGCCAGCAGTCAAGCGTGGGGGGAGACCCAGTACTTC.

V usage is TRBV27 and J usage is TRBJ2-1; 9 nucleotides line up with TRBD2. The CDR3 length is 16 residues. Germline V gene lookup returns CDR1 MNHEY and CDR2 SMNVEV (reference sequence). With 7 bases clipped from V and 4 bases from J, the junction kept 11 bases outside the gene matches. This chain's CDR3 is CASTSTGTSMYNEQFF. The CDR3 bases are TGTGCCAGCACCAGTACCGGGACTAGCATGTACAATGAGCAGTTCTTC.